This T cell receptor (beta chain) derives from a study of naive and memory T cell subsets. Points from the study as a whole: The power law exponent of TCR abundance differed between naive and memory cells.

The V gene lost 5 bases and the J gene lost 4 bases, with 18 bases spanning the gap. Germline V gives CDR1 SGHTA, CDR2 FQGNSA. This CDR3 has 16 amino acids. An equimolar mix of two oligonucleotides served as the beta constant-region primer for TRBC1 and TRBC2. The ligated cDNA underwent four PCR rounds using SP2 and nested alpha and beta constant-region primers. TCRdb re-called the UMI-ligation and nested PCR reads with MiXCR, one entry per CDR3 protein. The sample includes some 31,000 distinct CDR3 sequences, less than 20% of them seen just once. This clonotype was counted a few times. What it binds is unknown.

The TCR originated in a human donor in good health. Sequencing was done on a sample of effector memory CD4+ T cells from blood. The subset was: effector memory, CD45RA- CD27-. The chain links TRBV7-2 to TRBJ1-5; D possibly corresponds to TRBD1 (6 bases). This CDR3 reads CASSLVGNRGNQPQHF. In DNA form, the CDR3 reads TGTGCCAGCAGCCTGGTCGGGAATAGGGGGAATCAGCCCCAGCATTTT.